The 26 T cell receptor beta chains in this list originate from one sample, sequenced in a study of cytomegalovirus exposure and HLA in healthy donors. It was with 60 Vbeta and 13 Jbeta primers that the PCR ran. Only in-frame clones appear in the TCRdb table, and some are missing; sequencing was by immunoSEQ multiplex PCR. The data show some 100,000 clones, 75% seen once. Material: PBMCs. The source of these receptors is a male donor in good health and CMV-seropositive.

This clone was picked up one time. The chain combines TRBV9 with TRBJ2-2; D is possibly TRBD1 (5 bases). V lost 0 bases and J 6 bases, leaving 6 bases between the germline ends. Per germline, CDR1 SGDLS and CDR2 YYNGEE. The CDR3 is made up of 13 amino acids. CDR3 sequence: CASSVVGAGELFF. The CDR3 bases are TGTGCCAGCAGCGTAGTAGGGGCCGGGGAGCTGTTTTTT.

Concerning this clone: Mismatch with germline at one junction end may stem from a read error. The V call is TRBV5-1, the J call TRBJ2-7; tentative D call: TRBD1 (6 bases). There are 17 residues in the CDR3. Germline V gene data show CDR1 as SGHRS and CDR2 as YFSETQ. The CDR3 DNA is TGCGCCAGCAGCCCCTCCCCGCTGGACAGCCGAGCCTACGGGCAGTACTTC. Its translation: CASSPSPLDSRAYGQYF.

The chain joins TRBV6-4 to TRBJ1-2; the D gene is possibly TRBD1 (5 bases). The length of the CDR3 is 12 residues. Per the germline V gene, CDR1 is MRHNA and CDR2 is SNTAGT. Between the trimmed V and J ends, which lost 10 bases and 3 bases, there was a span of 12 bases. CDR3 loop: CATRDRDYGYTF. DNA of the CDR3: TGTGCCACCCGAGACAGAGACTATGGCTACACCTTC.

The gene calls are TRBV2 and TRBJ1-2, with unresolved D. Trimming stripped 2 bases from V and 4 bases from J, with 11 bases between. The CDR3 has 14 residues. Germline-derived CDR1 and CDR2 are SNHLY and FYNNEI. CDR3 in amino acids: CASSEIPVFYGYTF. The CDR3 DNA sequence: TGTGCCAGCAGTGAAATTCCAGTCTTCTATGGCTACACCTTC.

The chain combines TRBV18 with TRBJ2-7; TRBD1 matches at 9 bases. The germline V gene has CDR1 KGHSH and CDR2 LQKENI. V was clipped by 6 bases and J by 1 base; unmatched bases: 4. The CDR3 is 14 amino acids. The CDR3 DNA reads as TGTGCCAGCTCGTCCGGGACAGGGTCCTACGAGCAGTACTTC. Translating gives CASSSGTGSYEQYF.

V usage is TRBV7-3 and J usage is TRBJ2-3, with D possibly matching TRBD1 (6 bases). The CDR3 consists of 15 residues. Germline V lookup: CDR1 SGHTA, CDR2 FQGTGA. Deletions cut 5 bases from V and 2 bases from J, with 14 bases between. CDR3 residues: CASSPRGGYTDTQYF. The CDR3 bases are TGTGCCAGCAGCCCCCGAGGGGGATACACAGATACGCAGTATTTT.

The gene calls are TRBV25-1 and TRBJ1-4, with D tentatively TRBD1 (5 bases). The length of the CDR3 is 12 residues. Trimming removed 11 bases at V and 4 bases at J, with 11 bases between. Germline values: CDR1 MGHDK, CDR2 SYGVNS. CDR3: CAAGQGNEKLFF. For the CDR3, the DNA is TGTGCCGCGGGGCAGGGTAATGAAAAACTGTTTTTT.

This chain joins TRBV27 and TRBJ1-1, with TRBD1 identical over 8 bases. The CDR3 has 14 residues. V lost 8 bases and J lost 1; bases outside the gene matches: 6. From germline, CDR1 is MNHEY and CDR2 SMNVEV (reference sequence). The CDR3 sequence is CASHLGTGNTEAFF. The DNA for the CDR3 is TGTGCCAGCCATCTTGGGACAGGGAACACTGAAGCTTTCTTT.

The chain carries TRBV10-3 and TRBJ1-1, with D possibly being TRBD1 (5 bases). With 6 bases removed from V and 8 bases from J, the gap between germline ends came to 16 bases. Germline CDR1 and CDR2: ENHRY and SYGVKD. The CDR3 covers 13 residues. The CDR3 sequence: CAISEARGTEAFF. CDR3 DNA: TGTGCCATCAGCGAGGCCCGGGGGACGGAAGCTTTCTTT.

The chain couples TRBV4-3 to TRBJ2-7; a possible D gene is TRBD2 (5 bases). The germline gives CDR1 LGHNA, CDR2 YSLEER. V was shortened by 4 bases and J by 3 bases, with 16 bases between the two germline ends. This CDR3 spans 15 amino acids. The CDR3 region is CASSPPGGSLYEQYF. The CDR3 DNA follows: TGCGCCAGCAGCCCGCCAGGAGGCAGCCTCTACGAGCAGTACTTC.

The chain carries TRBV10-3 and TRBJ1-5, with 7 bases matching TRBD1. The CDR3 is made up of 14 amino acids. Losses at the gene ends were 6 bases for V and 4 bases for J; bases not matched to a gene: 6. Germline values: CDR1 ENHRY, CDR2 SYGVKD. DNA for the CDR3: TGTGCCATCAGGGGGACAGAGGGGAATCAGCCCCAGCATTTT. It specifies CAIRGTEGNQPQHF.

The rearrangement joins TRBV9 to TRBJ1-4; no clear D gene. With 0 bases removed from V and 3 bases from J, the gap between germline ends came to 12 bases. CDR1 and CDR2 (germline): SGDLS, YYNGEE. The CDR3 spans 16 residues. The CDR3 loop reads CASSVGVSGSNEKLFF. DNA for the CDR3: TGTGCCAGCAGCGTAGGTGTATCCGGGTCTAATGAAAAACTGTTTTTT.

This chain links TRBV2 with TRBJ1-1, with 7 bases aligning to TRBD1. Germline lookup yields CDR1 SNHLY and CDR2 FYNNEI. The junction had 13 bases not matched to a gene; V was cut back by 8 bases and J by 7 bases. The CDR3 has 14 residues. The CDR3 protein is CASPPGQTPHEAFF. In DNA, the CDR3 is TGTGCCAGCCCTCCGGGACAGACTCCTCATGAAGCTTTCTTT.

J is TRBJ1-6 and V is TRBV4-3, with TRBD1 identical over 11 bases. Germline CDR1 reads LGHNA; CDR2 reads YSLEER. The CDR3 spans 16 residues. Germline trimming cut 0 bases from V and 8 bases from J; bases unmatched to any gene: 3. The CDR3 DNA sequence: TGCGCCAGCAGCCAAGATCCGGGACAGGGGGATTCACCCCTCCACTTT. This gives the protein CASSQDPGQGDSPLHF.

The CDR3 DNA is TGTGCCAGCAGCCCGGATCGGGAAGATACGCAGTATTTT. Translating it yields CASSPDREDTQYF. The chain joins TRBV4-2 to TRBJ2-3; possibly TRBD2 for D (5 bases). The germline V gene encodes CDR1 LGHNA and CDR2 YNFKEQ. V was cut by 4 bases and J by 5 bases, with 10 bases left in between. The CDR3 extends over 13 amino acids.

About this clone itself: The junction departs from germline at one end; a sequencing error may be responsible. The V and J genes are TRBV7-9 and TRBJ2-7, with TRBD1 matching over 10 bases. The germline CDR1 and CDR2 sequences are SEHNR and FQNEAQ (reference sequence). The CDR3 totals 15 residues. In DNA form, the CDR3 reads TGTTCCAGCAGCTTAGGACAGGGGGAATTAGGCGAGCAGTACTTC. It encodes CSSSLGQGELGEQYF.

The chain joins TRBV30 to TRBJ2-7; the match to TRBD1 covers 8 bases. The CDR3 sequence is 13 residues long. V shed 0 bases, J shed 6 bases, and the junction held 4 bases outside the gene matches. Per the germline V gene, CDR1 is GTSNPN and CDR2 is SVGIG (reference sequence). CDR3 region: CAWSVRTGTEQYF. DNA for the CDR3: TGTGCCTGGAGTGTACGGACAGGGACCGAGCAGTACTTC. Combining the CDR3 with reference TRBV30 and TRBJ2-7 gives the whole variable domain SQTIHQWPATLVQPVGSPLSLECTVEGTSNPNLYWYRQAAGRGLQLLFYSVGIGQISSEVPQNLSASRPQDRQFILSSKKLLLSDSGFYLCAWSVRTGTEQYFGPGTRLTVT.

The V gene is TRBV4-1, the J gene TRBJ2-2; 8 bases agree with TRBD1. CDR3 length: 15 amino acids. Trimming cost V 2 bases and J 4 bases; bases outside gene matches: 3. Germline V gene sequence: CDR1 MGHRA, CDR2 YSYEKL. CDR3 loop: CASSQITGGTGELFF. The CDR3 coding sequence is TGCGCCAGCAGCCAAATCACAGGGGGCACCGGGGAGCTGTTTTTT.

This clone was picked up a small number of times. The chain uses TRBV2 and TRBJ2-1; TRBD1 is a possible D gene (6 bases). This CDR3 is built from 14 residues. V lost 5 bases to trimming and J lost 4 bases, with 12 bases between them. Germline values: CDR1 SNHLY, CDR2 FYNNEI. The DNA for the CDR3 is TGTGCCAGCAGTCCGGACACAGGGTACAATGAGCAGTTCTTC. Translation gives CASSPDTGYNEQFF.

The V gene is TRBV7-2, the J gene TRBJ2-1; D is unresolved. This CDR3 is 12 amino acids long. The V end was cut by 5 bases, the J end by 9 bases, with 11 bases between. The germline V gene encodes CDR1 SGHTA and CDR2 FQGNSA. The CDR3 nucleotides read TGTGCCAGCAGCATAGATGCGGCTGAGCAGTTCTTC. Translation: CASSIDAAEQFF. The entire variable domain, with the rest obtained from reference TRBV7-2 and TRBJ2-1, is as follows: GAGVSQSPSNKVTEKGKDVELRCDPISGHTALYWYRQSLGQGLEFLIYFQGNSAPDKSGLPSDRFSAERTGGSVSTLTIQRTQQEDSAVYLCASSIDAAEQFFGPGTRLTVL.

The chain carries TRBV9 and TRBJ1-2; D unclear. The germline CDR1 and CDR2 sequences are SGDLS and YYNGEE. Trimming took 4 bases from V and 3 from J, leaving 10 bases between them. The CDR3 is 13 amino acids. For the CDR3, the DNA is TGTGCCAGCAGCCGGGTTCAGTACTATGGCTACACCTTC. It encodes CASSRVQYYGYTF.

The chain joins TRBV7-2 to TRBJ2-5; D possibly corresponds to TRBD2 (6 bases). V gave up 6 bases and J gave up 5 bases, with 19 bases separating them. This CDR3 contains 15 residues. Germline V CDR1 and CDR2: SGHTA, FQGNSA. In DNA form, the CDR3 reads TGTGCCAGCAGTTTACGGGGGACGATTGGGGAGACCCAGTACTTC. Its protein product is CASSLRGTIGETQYF.

J is TRBJ1-3 and V is TRBV6-1; D gene uncertain. CDR3 length: 14 residues. Deletions cut 7 bases from V and 4 bases from J, with 14 bases between. Germline V gene data show CDR1 as MNHNS and CDR2 as SASEGT. CDR3 region: CASTLIQLGNTIYF. The CDR3 bases are TGTGCCAGCACCCTAATTCAACTGGGAAACACCATATATTTT.

The gene calls are TRBV27 and TRBJ1-3; TRBD1 matches at 7 bases. The CDR3 is made up of 16 amino acids. The ends lost 4 bases at V and 0 bases at J; junction bases unmatched: 6. CDR1 is MNHEY and CDR2 is SMNVEV in the germline V gene (reference sequence). The CDR3 is CASSSRGQPSGNTIYF. The CDR3 DNA reads TGTGCCAGCAGTTCCCGGGGACAGCCCTCTGGAAACACCATATATTTT.

Note on this clone: The germline gene is not matched at one end of the junction; a read error may be the cause. This chain uses TRBV7-7 with TRBJ2-5, with 8 nucleotides matching TRBD2. The germline V gene has CDR1 SSHAT and CDR2 FNYEAQ (reference sequence). CDR3 size: 15 residues. The DNA of the CDR3 is TGTGCTAGCAGCTTCGAGCGGGGGCCTCAAGAGACCCAGTACTTC. Amino acids: CASSFERGPQETQYF.

The CDR3 DNA is TGCAGCGGGAAAAGACAGGGGGCTTCTGAAGCTTTCTTT. Translated: CSGKRQGASEAFF. This rearrangement joins TRBV29-1 to TRBJ1-1; 10 bases map to TRBD1. In germline, CDR1 is SQVTM, CDR2 ANQGSEA. Losses at the gene ends were 7 bases for V and 6 bases for J; bases not matched to a gene: 8. This CDR3 comprises 13 residues.